Listed below are T cell receptor beta chains from one sample, sequenced in a study of cytomegalovirus exposure and HLA in healthy donors. TCRdb's table, derived via immunoSEQ multiplex PCR, lists solely in-frame clones and lacks some. The sample includes under 200,000 clones, roughly 80% of them seen just once. The sequencing input was PBMCs. These receptors were taken from a woman aged 50 to 60 in good health and CMV-seropositive. CDR3s include the opening cysteine and the closing phenylalanine or tryptophan. Fields, in order: clone size, V gene, D gene, J gene, CDR3 DNA, CDR3 protein. A D gene is named only where the DNA matches it firmly. The size field is filled for only some rows; it gives once, few, many or a size class.

NA	TRBV7-6	TRBD2	TRBJ2-1	TGTGCCAGCAGCCCCAGGGGAAGCGGGGGGGACCCCAATGAGCAGTTCTTC	CASSPRGSGGDPNEQFF
NA	TRBV21-1	NA	TRBJ1-1	TGTGCCAGCAGCAAAGGAAAACAGTACACTGAAGCTTTCTTT	CASSKGKQYTEAFF
once	TRBV19	NA	TRBJ1-1	TGTGCCAGTAGTCTAACTAATCCCTGGCGAGCTTTCTTT	CASSLTNPWRAFF
NA	TRBV6-1	TRBD1	TRBJ1-1	TGTGCCAGCAGTGAAGCCCTGGTGACAGGGTTTGAAGCTTTCTTT	CASSEALVTGFEAFF
NA	TRBV19	NA	TRBJ2-7	TGTGCCAGTAGAAGACAGGCAGAGGGCTACGAGCAGTACTTC	CASRRQAEGYEQYF
NA	TRBV21-1	NA	TRBJ1-2	TGTGCCAGCAGCAAAGCGGGAGACAACTGTAACTATGGCTACACCTTC	CASSKAGDNCNYGYTF
NA	TRBV15	NA	TRBJ1-3	TGTGCCACCAGCAGATTAGGAAACACCATATATTTT	CATSRLGNTIYF
NA	TRBV27	NA	TRBJ1-1	TGTGCCAGCAGTGGCGGACACGAGGCTTTCTTT	CASSGGHEAFF
NA	TRBV25-1	NA	TRBJ1-1	TGTGCCAGCAGTGGATTCGGGGGGGGGAACACTGAAGCTTTCTTT	CASSGFGGGNTEAFF
NA	TRBV9	TRBD2	TRBJ2-3	TGTGCCAGCAGCGAGGGACTAGCGGACACAGATACGCAGTATTTT	CASSEGLADTDTQYF
NA	TRBV19	TRBD1	TRBJ1-5	TGTGCCAGTACAGGGGGCGCAGGCAATCAGCCCCAGCATTTT	CASTGGAGNQPQHF
NA	TRBV19	NA	TRBJ1-2	TGTGCCAGTAGTATGGCCGGGACACCTCTAGCTAACTATGGCTACACCTTC	CASSMAGTPLANYGYTF
NA	TRBV15	NA	TRBJ2-5	TGTGCCACCAGCAGAGACAGTCCGCAAGAGACCCAGTACTTC	CATSRDSPQETQYF
NA	TRBV2	TRBD2	TRBJ2-7	TGTGCCAGCAGTAATCGGAGGACTAGCGGGGGGTCAACCTACGAGCAGTACTTC	CASSNRRTSGGSTYEQYF
NA	TRBV6-5	TRBD1	TRBJ2-7	TGTGCCAGCAGCCCCGGGACAGGCCGTACCTACGAGCAGTACTTC	CASSPGTGRTYEQYF